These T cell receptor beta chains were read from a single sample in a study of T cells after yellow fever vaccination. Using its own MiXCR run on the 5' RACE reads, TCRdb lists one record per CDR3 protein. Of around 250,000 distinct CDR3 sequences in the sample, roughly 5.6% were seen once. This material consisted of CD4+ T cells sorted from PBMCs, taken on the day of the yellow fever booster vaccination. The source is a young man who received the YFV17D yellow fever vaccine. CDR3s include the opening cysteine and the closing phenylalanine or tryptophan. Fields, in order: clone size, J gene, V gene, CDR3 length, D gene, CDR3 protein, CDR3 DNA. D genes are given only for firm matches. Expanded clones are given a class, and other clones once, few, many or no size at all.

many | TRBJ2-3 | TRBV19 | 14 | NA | CASSSRAAADTQYF | TGTGCCAGTAGTAGCAGGGCGGCAGCAGATACGCAGTATTTT
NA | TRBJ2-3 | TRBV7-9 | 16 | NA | CASSFGGGVITDTQYF | TGTGCCAGCAGCTTTGGTGGTGGCGTTATCACAGATACGCAGTATTTT
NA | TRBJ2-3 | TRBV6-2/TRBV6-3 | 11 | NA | CASRRYDTQYF | TGTGCCAGCAGAAGGTATGATACGCAGTATTTT
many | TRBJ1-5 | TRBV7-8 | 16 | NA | CASSPLRQVSNQPQHF | TGTGCCAGCAGCCCTCTTCGACAGGTTAGCAATCAGCCCCAGCATTTT
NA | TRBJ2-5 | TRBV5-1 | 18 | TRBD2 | CASSLAGTSGAIQETQYF | TGCGCCAGCAGCTTGGCCGGGACTAGCGGGGCCATCCAAGAGACCCAGTACTTC
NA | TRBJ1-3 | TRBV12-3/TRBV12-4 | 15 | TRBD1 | CASRGGQGTGNTIYF | TGTGCCAGCAGAGGAGGACAGGGGACTGGAAACACCATATATTTT
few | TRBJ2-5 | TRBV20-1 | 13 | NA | CSASGLARETQYF | TGCAGTGCTAGCGGGCTAGCGAGAGAGACCCAGTACTTC
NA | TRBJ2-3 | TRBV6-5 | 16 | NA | CASSYSRGAGTDTQYF | TGTGCCAGCAGTTACTCGAGGGGGGCGGGCACAGATACGCAGTATTTT
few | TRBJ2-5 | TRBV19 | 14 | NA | CASSVTGLQETQYF | TGTGCCAGTAGTGTCACAGGCTTACAAGAGACCCAGTACTTC
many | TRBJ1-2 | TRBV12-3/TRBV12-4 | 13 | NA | CASSPTLPWGYTF | TGTGCCAGCAGTCCTACACTACCCTGGGGCTACACCTTC
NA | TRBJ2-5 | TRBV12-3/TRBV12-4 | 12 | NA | CASSFSVETQYF | TGTGCCAGCAGTTTTTCGGTCGAGACCCAGTACTTC
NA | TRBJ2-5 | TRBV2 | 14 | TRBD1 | CASNGDRVQETQYF | TGTGCCAGCAACGGGGACAGGGTCCAAGAGACCCAGTACTTC
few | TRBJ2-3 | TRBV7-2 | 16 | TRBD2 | CASSPRVQRGTDTQYF | TGTGCCAGCAGCCCCCGAGTCCAGCGGGGGACAGATACGCAGTATTTT
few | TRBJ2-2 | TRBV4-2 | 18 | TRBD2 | CASTLSPSGGVNTGELFF | TGTGCCAGCACCCTAAGCCCTAGCGGGGGAGTCAACACCGGGGAGCTGTTTTTT
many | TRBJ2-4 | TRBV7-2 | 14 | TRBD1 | CASSPLGTANIQYF | TGTGCCAGCAGCCCTCTTGGGACAGCAAACATTCAGTACTTC
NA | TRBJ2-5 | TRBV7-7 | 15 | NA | CASSLGGEPLETQYF | TGTGCCAGCAGCTTAGGCGGGGAGCCTTTAGAGACCCAGTACTTC
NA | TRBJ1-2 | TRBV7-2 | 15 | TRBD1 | CASSLFSRGYYGYTF | TGTGCCAGCAGCTTATTTAGCAGGGGGTACTATGGCTACACCTTC
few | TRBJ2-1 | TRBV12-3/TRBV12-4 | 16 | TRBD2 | CASSLNERGLGHEQFF | TGTGCCAGCAGTTTAAACGAGCGGGGTCTCGGACATGAGCAGTTCTTC
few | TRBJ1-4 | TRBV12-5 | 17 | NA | CASGSLPTQRVNEKLFF | TGTGCTAGTGGTTCTCTCCCTACCCAGAGAGTTAATGAAAAACTGTTTTTT
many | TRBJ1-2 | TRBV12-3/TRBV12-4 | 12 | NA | CASSQQAYGYTF | TGTGCCAGCAGTCAGCAAGCCTATGGCTACACCTTC
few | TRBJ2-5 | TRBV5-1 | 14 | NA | CASSLYSYQETQYF | TGCGCCAGCAGCTTGTATTCGTACCAAGAGACCCAGTACTTC
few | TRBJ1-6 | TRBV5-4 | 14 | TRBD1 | CTSSRDRDDMPLHF | TGTACCAGCAGCCGCGACAGGGATGATATGCCCCTCCACTTT
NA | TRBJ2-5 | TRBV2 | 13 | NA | CASSEVHQETQYF | TGTGCCAGCAGTGAGGTGCACCAAGAGACCCAGTACTTC
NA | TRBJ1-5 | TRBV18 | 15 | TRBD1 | CASSPPGTEYQPQHF | TGTGCCAGCTCACCACCCGGGACAGAATATCAGCCCCAGCATTTT
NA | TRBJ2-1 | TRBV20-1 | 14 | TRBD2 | CSASLSGGWNEQFF | TGCAGTGCCTCCCTCAGCGGGGGGTGGAATGAGCAGTTCTTC
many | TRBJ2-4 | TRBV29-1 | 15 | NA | CSVERRGSVKNIQYF | TGCAGCGTTGAACGGAGAGGGTCTGTCAAAAACATTCAGTACTTC
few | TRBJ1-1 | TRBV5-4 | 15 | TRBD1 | CASTTSGQGKAEAFF | TGTGCCAGCACCACCTCGGGACAGGGGAAAGCTGAAGCTTTCTTT
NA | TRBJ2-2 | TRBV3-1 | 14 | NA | CASSQGVSTGELFF | TGTGCCAGCAGCCAAGGTGTCAGCACCGGGGAGCTGTTTTTT
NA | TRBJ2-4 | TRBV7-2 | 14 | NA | CASSSTVAKNIQYF | TGTGCCAGCAGCTCTACAGTAGCCAAAAACATTCAGTACTTC
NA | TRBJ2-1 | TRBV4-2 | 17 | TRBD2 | CASSQDLLAGSYNEQFF | TGTGCCAGCAGCCAAGATCTCCTAGCGGGGTCATACAATGAGCAGTTCTTC
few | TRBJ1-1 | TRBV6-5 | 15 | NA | CASSYIGRLNTEAFF | TGTGCCAGCAGTTACATCGGCAGGTTGAACACTGAAGCTTTCTTT
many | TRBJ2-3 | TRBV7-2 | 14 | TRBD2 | CASSPAGGVDTQYF | TGTGCCAGCAGCCCTGCGGGGGGGGTGGATACGCAGTATTTT
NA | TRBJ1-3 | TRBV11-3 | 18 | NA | CASSVSLLTLLTGNTIYF | TGTGCCAGCAGCGTCTCTCTCTTAACACTCTTAACCGGAAACACCATATATTTT
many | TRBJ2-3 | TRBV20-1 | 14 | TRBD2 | CSASPGLFLDTQYF | TGCAGTGCTAGTCCGGGACTATTCTTGGATACGCAGTATTTT
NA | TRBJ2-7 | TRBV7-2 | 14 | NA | CASSLVGGRDEQYF | TGTGCCAGCAGCTTAGTCGGGGGGCGCGACGAGCAGTACTTC
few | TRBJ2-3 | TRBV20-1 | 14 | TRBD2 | CSATPGLALDTQYF | TGCAGTGCTACACCGGGACTAGCGCTGGATACGCAGTATTTT
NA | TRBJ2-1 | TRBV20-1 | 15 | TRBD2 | CSVTTPGLEDNEQFF | TGCAGTGTCACGACTCCGGGACTAGAGGACAATGAGCAGTTCTTC
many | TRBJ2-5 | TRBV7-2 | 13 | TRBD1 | CASSRTGGETQYF | TGTGCCAGCAGCCGCACAGGGGGGGAGACCCAGTACTTC
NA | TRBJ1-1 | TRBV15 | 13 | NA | CATSLDGPAEAFF | TGTGCCACCAGCCTGGATGGGCCGGCTGAAGCTTTCTTT
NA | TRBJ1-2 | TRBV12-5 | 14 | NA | CASGFRGFLYGYTF | TGTGCTAGTGGTTTTAGGGGGTTTCTCTATGGCTACACCTTC
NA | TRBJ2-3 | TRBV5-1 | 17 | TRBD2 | CASSLSLASTSTDTQYF | TGCGCCAGCAGCTTGTCACTAGCGTCTACTAGCACAGATACGCAGTATTTT
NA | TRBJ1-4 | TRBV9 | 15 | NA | CASSQTAGLGEKLFF | TGTGCCAGCAGCCAAACAGCGGGGTTAGGCGAAAAACTGTTTTTT